These 4 T cell receptor beta chains share one sample of origin, sequenced in a study of T cell responses to AZD1222 COVID-19 vaccine. Libraries were prepared by immunoSEQ multiplex PCR; TCRdb keeps only in-frame clonotypes and omits some of them. The top ten clones hold 5% to 5.5% of a sample with 130,000 to 150,000 clones, 85% to 90% of them seen once. The starting material was peripheral blood, obtained 28 days after the second AZD1222 dose. The receptor set was obtained from an adult who received the AZD1222 COVID-19 vaccine.

The V call is TRBV6-6, the J call TRBJ1-5; D gene ambiguous. The CDR3 length is 14 residues. V lost 7 bases and J lost 3, with 13 bases in between. The germline V gene has CDR1 MNHNY and CDR2 SVGAGI (reference sequence). In DNA form, the CDR3 reads TGTGCCAGCACCTTAGACGGATTCAATCAGCCCCAGCATTTT. It specifies CASTLDGFNQPQHF.

The V and J genes are TRBV2 and TRBJ2-2; 8 bases are a match to TRBD1. Per germline, CDR1 SNHLY and CDR2 FYNNEI. This CDR3 contains 15 residues. Trimming removed 5 bases from V and 6 bases from J; junction bases left unmatched: 8. The CDR3 coding sequence is TGTGCCAGCAGTTCAGGGGGCGCAACGGCCGGGGAGCTGTTTTTT. Amino acid sequence: CASSSGGATAGELFF.

V and J are TRBV7-9 and TRBJ2-2; weak D call: TRBD1 (5 bases). Germline CDR1 reads SEHNR; CDR2 reads FQNEAQ (reference sequence). Deletions cut 5 bases from V and 6 bases from J, with 13 bases between. CDR3 size: 14 residues. In DNA, the CDR3 is TGTGCCAGCAGCCCAGACAGTTCCCCCGGGGAGCTGTTTTTT. Translating gives CASSPDSSPGELFF.

J is TRBJ2-3 and V is TRBV7-2; TRBD2 agrees at 9 bases. This CDR3 has 12 residues. J lost 12 bases, V lost 6 bases, and 7 bases had no gene match. The germline gives CDR1 SGHTA, CDR2 FQGNSA. CDR3 in DNA: TGTGCCAGCAGGCTAGCGGGAACAACTCAGTATTTT. The encoded protein is CASRLAGTTQYF.